The T cell receptor (beta chain) described here comes from a study of shared clonotypes between healthy human individuals. Study as a whole: Aged between 18 and 49, the donors were two women and three men. Study-wide results and caveats: Sorted-subset sequencing was shown by rarefaction to be incomplete despite large depth. There were few donors, and this limited the genetic and exposure-history diversity represented. Relative to clonotypes present in all four donors, those not shared had lower generation probabilities.

A note on this clone: What it binds is not known.

Trimming pared 3 bases from V and 0 bases from J, leaving 7 bases between. This CDR3 spans 13 amino acids. Germline loops: CDR1 SQVTM, CDR2 ANQGSEA. Method: immunoSEQ multiplex PCR; TCRdb's copy keeps in-frame clones and lacks some. The sample carries some 1.5 million clones, roughly 96% recorded once. This TCR derives from a man aged 25 to 40 in good health. J is TRBJ2-3 and V is TRBV29-1, with D uncertain. The specimen was naive CD4+ T cells sorted from blood. Noted subset: CD45RA+ positively selected. The CDR3 protein is CSVDRSSTDTQYF. The CDR3, as DNA: TGCAGCGTTGACAGGTCTAGCACAGATACGCAGTATTTT.